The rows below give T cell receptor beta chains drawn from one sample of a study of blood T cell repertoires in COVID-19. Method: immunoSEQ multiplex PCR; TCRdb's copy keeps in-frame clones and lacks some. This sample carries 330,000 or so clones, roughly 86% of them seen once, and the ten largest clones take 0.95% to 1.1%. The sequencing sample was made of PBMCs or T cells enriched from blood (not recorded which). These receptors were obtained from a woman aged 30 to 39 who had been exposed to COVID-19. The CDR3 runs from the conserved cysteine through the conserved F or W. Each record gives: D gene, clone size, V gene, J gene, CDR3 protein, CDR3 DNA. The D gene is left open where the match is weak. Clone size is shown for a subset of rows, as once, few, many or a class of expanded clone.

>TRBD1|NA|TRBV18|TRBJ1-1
CASSRQGTGLMNTEAFF
TGTGCCAGCTCACGACAGGGGACAGGCCTCATGAACACTGAAGCTTTCTTT
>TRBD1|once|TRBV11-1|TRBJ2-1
CASSTGTGKGNEQFF
TGTGCCAGCAGCACAGGGACAGGGAAAGGCAATGAGCAGTTCTTC
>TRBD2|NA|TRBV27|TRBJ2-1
CASSHPAGETFF
TGTGCCAGCTCCCACCCAGCGGGAGAAACATTCTTC
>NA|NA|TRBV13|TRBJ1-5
CASSTRNQPQHF
TGTGCCAGCAGCACAAGAAATCAGCCCCAGCATTTT
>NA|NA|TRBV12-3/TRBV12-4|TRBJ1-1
CASSFARNTEAFF
TGTGCCAGCAGTTTCGCTAGGAACACTGAAGCTTTCTTT
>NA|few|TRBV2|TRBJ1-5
CASSEGGRRSNQPQHF
TGTGCCAGCAGTGAAGGCGGGCGGAGGAGCAATCAGCCCCAGCATTTT
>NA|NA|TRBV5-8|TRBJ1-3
CASSLRLRGSGNTIYF
TGTGCCAGCAGCTTAAGACTCAGGGGATCTGGAAACACCATATATTTT
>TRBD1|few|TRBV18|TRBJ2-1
CASSPQGASYNEQFF
TGTGCCAGCTCACCGCAGGGGGCCTCCTACAATGAGCAGTTCTTC
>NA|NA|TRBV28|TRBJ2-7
CASSLPTYEQYF
TGTGCCAGCAGTTTACCGACTTACGAGCAGTACTTC
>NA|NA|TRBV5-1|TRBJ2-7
CASSSDPGSTYEQYF
TGCGCCAGCAGCTCCGACCCGGGTAGTACCTACGAGCAGTACTTC
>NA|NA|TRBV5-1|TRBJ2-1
CASAEDLVGEQFF
TGCGCCAGTGCGGAGGACCTTGTCGGTGAGCAGTTCTTC
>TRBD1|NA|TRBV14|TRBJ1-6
CASSRRQGSPLHF
TGTGCCAGCAGCCGACGACAGGGCTCACCCCTCCACTTT
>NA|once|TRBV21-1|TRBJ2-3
CASPSGTSGPMDSTDTQYF
TGTGCCAGCCCTTCTGGGACTAGCGGCCCAATGGACAGCACAGATACGCAGTATTTT
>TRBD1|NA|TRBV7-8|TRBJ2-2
CASSSRQGVAGELFF
TGTGCCAGCAGCTCACGACAGGGGGTCGCCGGGGAGCTGTTTTTT
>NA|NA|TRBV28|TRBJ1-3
CASTTGGASGNTIYF
TGTGCCAGCACAACCGGAGGCGCCTCTGGAAACACCATATATTTT
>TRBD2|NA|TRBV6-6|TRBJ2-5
CASTQPGGRETQYF
TGTGCCAGCACCCAACCCGGGGGGAGGGAGACCCAGTACTTC
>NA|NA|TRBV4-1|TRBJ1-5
CASSQEGHTTNQPQHF
TGCGCCAGCAGCCAAGAGGGACATACTACCAATCAGCCCCAGCATTTT
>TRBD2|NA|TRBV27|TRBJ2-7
CASSLGLAGAYEGEQYF
TGTGCCAGCAGTTTAGGGCTAGCGGGAGCCTATGAGGGCGAGCAGTACTTC
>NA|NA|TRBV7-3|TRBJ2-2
CASSLAPATGELFF
TGTGCCAGCAGCTTAGCGCCCGCCACCGGGGAGCTGTTTTTT
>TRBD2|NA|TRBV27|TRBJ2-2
CASSSPGLVNTGELFF
TGTGCCAGCAGTTCGCCTGGACTAGTGAACACCGGGGAGCTGTTTTTT
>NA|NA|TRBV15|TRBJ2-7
CATSTDAVPTYEQYF
TGTGCCACCAGCACAGACGCGGTCCCCACCTACGAGCAGTACTTC
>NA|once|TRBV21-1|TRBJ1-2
CASSKRDIPGYTF
TGTGCCAGCAGCAAGAGGGACATTCCGGGCTACACCTTC
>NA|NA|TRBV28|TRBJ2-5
CASTPDGIVAQYF
TGTGCCAGCACCCCGGACGGGATTGTGGCCCAGTACTTC
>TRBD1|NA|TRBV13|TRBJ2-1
CASSPDGDRGSYNEQFF
TGTGCCAGCAGCCCAGACGGGGACAGGGGCTCCTACAATGAGCAGTTCTTC
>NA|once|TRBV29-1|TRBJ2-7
CSCRLGGEQYF
TGCAGCTGTAGATTAGGGGGCGAGCAGTACTTC
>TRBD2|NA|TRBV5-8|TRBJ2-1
CASSRLGTSPHNEQFF
TGTGCCAGCAGCCGGCTGGGGACTAGCCCCCACAATGAGCAGTTCTTC
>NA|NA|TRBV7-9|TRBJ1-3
CASSGSSGRPNISGNTIYF
TGTGCCAGCAGCGGTAGCTCAGGGAGGCCCAATATCTCTGGAAACACCATATATTTT
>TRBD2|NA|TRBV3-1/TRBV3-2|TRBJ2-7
CASSQLYRREGSYEQYF
TGTGCCAGCAGCCAGCTATATAGGCGGGAGGGTTCCTACGAGCAGTACTTC
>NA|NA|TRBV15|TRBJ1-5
CATSRGEGSLPAQPQHF
TGTGCCACCAGCAGGGGGGAGGGGTCCCTCCCAGCTCAGCCCCAGCATTTT
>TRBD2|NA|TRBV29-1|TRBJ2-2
CSVGAGVQGELFF
TGCAGCGTTGGAGCGGGAGTACAGGGGGAGCTGTTTTTT
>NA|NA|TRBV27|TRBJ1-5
CASSSWALSNQPQHF
TGTGCCAGCAGTTCTTGGGCACTGAGCAATCAGCCCCAGCATTTT
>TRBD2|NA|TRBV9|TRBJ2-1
CASSVGGLRLAGVRINEQFF
TGTGCCAGCAGCGTAGGGGGGTTGAGACTAGCGGGAGTCCGGATCAATGAGCAGTTCTTC
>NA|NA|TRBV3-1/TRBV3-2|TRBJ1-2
CASSQGGGSTYGYTF
TGTGCCAGCAGCCAAGGAGGGGGTTCGACCTATGGCTACACCTTC
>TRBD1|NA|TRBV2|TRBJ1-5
CASSRQGNSNQPQHF
TGTGCCAGCAGTCGACAGGGAAATAGCAATCAGCCCCAGCATTTT
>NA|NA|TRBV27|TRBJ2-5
CASSLEGTYQETQYF
TGTGCCAGCAGTTTAGAGGGTACTTACCAAGAGACCCAGTACTTC
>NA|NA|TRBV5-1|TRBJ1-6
CASSSGAGDSYNSPLHF
TGCGCCAGCAGCTCTGGGGCGGGGGACTCCTATAATTCACCCCTCCACTTT
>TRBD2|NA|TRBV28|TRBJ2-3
CASGPLAGVGTQYF
TGTGCCAGCGGGCCCTTAGCGGGAGTCGGTACGCAGTATTTT
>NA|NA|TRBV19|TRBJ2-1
CASSILWQNNEQFF
TGTGCCAGTAGTATCCTCTGGCAAAACAATGAGCAGTTCTTC
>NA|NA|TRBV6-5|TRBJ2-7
CASRDISYEQYF
TGTGCCAGCCGGGACATTTCCTACGAGCAGTACTTC
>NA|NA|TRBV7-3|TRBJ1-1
CASSPDVGTEAFF
TGTGCCAGCAGCCCCGATGTGGGGACAGAAGCTTTCTTT
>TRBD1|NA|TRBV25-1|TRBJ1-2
CASSGQGWGYGYTF
TGTGCCAGCAGTGGACAGGGATGGGGCTATGGCTACACCTTC
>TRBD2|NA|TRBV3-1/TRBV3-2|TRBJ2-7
CASSHPSGSVYEQYF
TGTGCCAGCAGCCACCCTAGCGGGTCGGTCTACGAGCAGTACTTC
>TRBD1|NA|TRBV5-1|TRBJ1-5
CASSLRTGDQPQHF
TGCGCCAGCAGCTTGAGGACAGGGGATCAGCCCCAGCATTTT
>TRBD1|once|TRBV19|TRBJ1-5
CASSIIEGGQDLRQPQHF
TGTGCCAGTAGTATAATCGAAGGAGGACAGGACCTCCGTCAGCCCCAGCATTTT